A selection of T cell receptor beta chains follows, all from one sample in a study of Ad26.COV2.S vaccination and SARS-CoV-2 variants. Sequencing was performed with immunoSEQ multiplex PCR; in TCRdb, only in-frame clones are kept and a portion is missing. The sample has 380,000 or so clones; about 87% are singletons. The sample in question was peripheral blood, obtained in a trial of Ad26.COV2.S vaccine versus placebo. The receptor source for this set is a person between 18 and 65 years old who received the Ad26.COV2.S COVID-19 vaccine or a placebo. Each CDR3 is given with its conserved first and last residue. A D gene is named only where the DNA matches it firmly. Expanded clones get a size class; other rows say once, few or many, or leave the size out.

d_call,j_call,v_call,clone_size,cdr3_nt,cdr3_aa
.,TRBJ1-2,TRBV25-1,.,TGTGCCAGCAGTGGGTTGTGGGGGCAGGATGGCTACACCTTC,CASSGLWGQDGYTF
.,TRBJ1-3,TRBV28,.,TGTGCCAGCAGACCCCTCCGACCGGGAAGGTCCGGAAACACCATATATTTT,CASRPLRPGRSGNTIYF
.,TRBJ2-7,TRBV7-2,.,TGTGCCAGCAGCTTAGGGGTGGGCCAGCCCTACGGCGAGCAGTACTTC,CASSLGVGQPYGEQYF
TRBD1,TRBJ2-3,TRBV6-6,.,TGTGCCAGCAGTTCCCGGACAGGGGGCCCAGATACGCAGTATTTT,CASSSRTGGPDTQYF
.,TRBJ2-1,TRBV7-8,.,TGTGCCAGCAGCTTCCCTCGGGGTGAGCAGTTCTTC,CASSFPRGEQFF
TRBD1,TRBJ1-2,TRBV28,.,TGTGCCAGCAGCTATCTGACAGGGGAACGTGACACCTTC,CASSYLTGERDTF
.,TRBJ1-2,TRBV6-5,.,TGTGACAACCCGGGGCACAGGGCCGGCTACACCTTC,CDNPGHRAGYTF
TRBD1,TRBJ2-7,TRBV6-1,few,TGTGCCAGCAGTGAAGGAATCAGGGGGCGTCTAGGTCGGGACGAGCAGTACTTC,CASSEGIRGRLGRDEQYF
.,TRBJ1-5,TRBV12-3/TRBV12-4,once,TGTGCCAGCAGTTTATGGGAGGATCAGCCCCAGCATTTT,CASSLWEDQPQHF
TRBD1,TRBJ1-6,TRBV6-2/TRBV6-3,.,TGTGCCAGCAGCCCCGGGACAGGGAGATCACCCCTCCACTTT,CASSPGTGRSPLHF
TRBD1,TRBJ2-7,TRBV6-1,.,TGTGCCAGCAGTGAATCCGGGACAGGGGCGCAGTACTTC,CASSESGTGAQYF
.,TRBJ1-1,TRBV6-2/TRBV6-3,few,TGTGCCAGCAGCCTACAGGGTGGGGGCACTGAAGCTTTCTTT,CASSLQGGGTEAFF
.,TRBJ2-7,TRBV11-2,.,TGTGCCAGCAGCTTAGCCACGGTGGCCTACGAGCAGTACTTC,CASSLATVAYEQYF
TRBD1,TRBJ1-5,TRBV19,.,TGTGCCAGTAGTTGGGGGACAGGGGGCTTTGGTCAGCCCCAGCATTTT,CASSWGTGGFGQPQHF
TRBD1,TRBJ1-2,TRBV5-1,.,TGCGCCAGCAGCTTGGCCGGGACAGGGGATGGCTACACCTTC,CASSLAGTGDGYTF
.,TRBJ1-1,TRBV30,.,TGTGCCTGGAGTATCCCGACAGTGAACACTGAAGCTTTCTTT,CAWSIPTVNTEAFF
.,TRBJ2-5,TRBV4-1,.,TGCGCCAGCAGCCCGCGATACAGGACGGGCCAAGAGACCCAGTACTTC,CASSPRYRTGQETQYF
.,TRBJ1-1,TRBV11-2,.,TGTGCCAGCAGCTCGAACAGGGTTAACACTGAAGCTTTCTTT,CASSSNRVNTEAFF
.,TRBJ1-5,TRBV19,.,TGTGCCAGTAATCCTCAGGGGAGCAATCAGCCCCAGCATTTT,CASNPQGSNQPQHF
.,TRBJ2-7,TRBV7-9,.,TGTGCCAGCAGCGCCGGCGGACTCGTCTACGAGCAGTACTTC,CASSAGGLVYEQYF
.,TRBJ1-1,TRBV2,.,TGTGCCAGCAGTGAATGGGGGGGGACTGAAGCTTTCTTT,CASSEWGGTEAFF
.,TRBJ2-7,TRBV24-1,.,TGTGCCACCAGTGTCAAGGCCTTCTTC,CATSVKAFF
.,TRBJ2-7,TRBV7-3,.,TGTGCCAGCAGCTTAGATAGCCTGTCCTCCTACGAGCAGTACTTC,CASSLDSLSSYEQYF
.,TRBJ2-1,TRBV7-8,.,TGTGCCAGCAGCTTGGACGCCGGGGGCACTGAGCAGTTCTTC,CASSLDAGGTEQFF
.,TRBJ2-4,TRBV28,.,TGTGCCAGCAGTAACCCAGGGACGGTGGCCAAAAACATTCAGTACTTC,CASSNPGTVAKNIQYF
.,TRBJ1-2,TRBV27,.,TGTGCCAGCAGTTTTAGGGGGAATACAGTCGGGGGCTACACCTTC,CASSFRGNTVGGYTF
TRBD1,TRBJ2-7,TRBV7-6,.,TGTGCCAGCAGCTTGATACCGGGACAGGGAGCCGAGCAGTACTTC,CASSLIPGQGAEQYF
TRBD1,TRBJ2-7,TRBV6-1,.,TGTGCCAGCAGTGAAAGGGGGACAGGGGGCTCCTACGAGCAGTACTTC,CASSERGTGGSYEQYF
.,TRBJ1-2,TRBV4-3,.,TGCGCCAGCAGCTTGGAACAGGCAAGGGGCTACACCTTC,CASSLEQARGYTF
TRBD1,TRBJ2-7,TRBV7-6,.,TGTGCCAGCAGTCGGGACAGGGACTACGAGCAGTACTTC,CASSRDRDYEQYF
TRBD2,TRBJ2-1,TRBV7-3,.,TGTGCCAGCAGCACCTTGCGAGCGGGAGACGTTGGCAATGAGCAGTTCTTC,CASSTLRAGDVGNEQFF
TRBD1,TRBJ1-5,TRBV27,.,TGTGCCAGCAGCGGACAGGGGACGAATCAGCCCCAGCATTTT,CASSGQGTNQPQHF
.,TRBJ1-1,TRBV12-3/TRBV12-4,.,TGTGCCAGCAGTTCACGTATGAACACTGAAGCTTTCTTT,CASSSRMNTEAFF
.,TRBJ1-4,TRBV5-1,.,TGCGCCAGCAGCCGCCTTCGAACCGGACAGCTCAATGAAAAACTGTTTTTT,CASSRLRTGQLNEKLFF
.,TRBJ1-5,TRBV30,.,TGTGCCTGGAGTTCCGCGGGGAGGTCCCAGCATTTT,CAWSSAGRSQHF
.,TRBJ1-1,TRBV4-3,.,TGCGCCAGCAGCCGCGGACACAAGAACACTGAAGCTTTCTTT,CASSRGHKNTEAFF
.,TRBJ2-7,TRBV11-3,.,TGTGCCAGCAGCTTACTGCCCGGGGGACACGAGCAGTACTTC,CASSLLPGGHEQYF
TRBD1,TRBJ2-2,TRBV7-9,.,TGTGCCAGCAGCCCGACAGGGTGGGACACCGGGGAGCTGTTTTTT,CASSPTGWDTGELFF
TRBD2,TRBJ2-3,TRBV6-4,.,TGTGCCAGCAGTGCATTAGCTAGCGGGAGCACAGATACGCAGTATTTT,CASSALASGSTDTQYF
TRBD1,TRBJ2-3,TRBV27,.,TGTGCCAGCAGTTCTACGGGGACAGGGGACACAGATACGCAGTATTTT,CASSSTGTGDTDTQYF
.,TRBJ1-2,TRBV12-3/TRBV12-4,once,TGTGCCAGCAGTTTAAGGGACTCCGAATCGGGGACCTTC,CASSLRDSESGTF
TRBD1,TRBJ1-2,TRBV7-3,.,TGTGCCAGCAGCTTATTTCCCGGGACAGGGATTGGCTACACCTTC,CASSLFPGTGIGYTF
.,TRBJ2-1,TRBV4-1,.,TGCGCCAGCAGCCAAGGTCAGAGCTCCTACAATGAGCAGTTCTTC,CASSQGQSSYNEQFF
.,TRBJ2-3,TRBV15,.,TGTGCCACCAGCGGGACCCTGATGGGCTGGGCAGATACGCAGTATTTT,CATSGTLMGWADTQYF
.,TRBJ2-7,TRBV19,.,TGTGCCAGTAGTACGGACTACGAGCAGTACTTC,CASSTDYEQYF
TRBD2,TRBJ2-4,TRBV7-9,.,TGTGCCAGCAGCTTAGTCGGTCTAGCGGGAATGTTTCAGTACTTC,CASSLVGLAGMFQYF
TRBD2,TRBJ2-7,TRBV7-2,.,TGTGCCAGCAGCTTAGGACTAGCGGGGGGGTTTTTCGAGCAGTACTTC,CASSLGLAGGFFEQYF
TRBD2,TRBJ2-1,TRBV14,.,TGTGCCAGCAGACACACCTCCAGCGGGGGGGTATACAATGAGCAGTTCTTC,CASRHTSSGGVYNEQFF